This entry lists 25 T cell receptor beta chains sequenced from one sample in a study of blood T cell repertoires in COVID-19. The data were produced by immunoSEQ multiplex PCR, yet TCRdb's version contains in-frame clones alone and is incomplete. The data show a few hundred thousand clones, about nine tenths seen once. Material for sequencing was peripheral blood. The receptors come from a middle-aged woman who had recovered from COVID-19.

V gene TRBV19 combines with J gene TRBJ2-3; D ambiguous. Germline V gene sequence: CDR1 LNHDA, CDR2 SQIVND (reference sequence). The CDR3 contains 14 residues. V was clipped by 5 bases and J by 0 bases, with 9 bases between them. The CDR3 spells CASSFGTSTDTQYF. For the CDR3, the DNA is TGTGCCAGTAGTTTCGGTACTAGCACAGATACGCAGTATTTT.

This chain links TRBV24-1 with TRBJ2-5, with 8 bases aligning to TRBD1. Per the germline V gene, CDR1 is KGHDR and CDR2 is SFDVKD. CDR3 size: 14 residues. V gave up 4 bases and J gave up 4 bases; unmatched junction bases: 4. CDR3 coding DNA: TGTGCCACCAGTGACCGGACAGGGAGAGAGACCCAGTACTTC. This gives the protein CATSDRTGRETQYF.

The DNA for the CDR3 is TGTGCCAGCACCCTAGCGGGAGCGATCGGTGAGACCCAGTACTTC. It yields the protein CASTLAGAIGETQYF. The chain is built from TRBV9 and TRBJ2-5, with TRBD2 matching over 10 bases. Germline V lookup: CDR1 SGDLS, CDR2 YYNGEE. The V segment lost 6 bases and the J segment 5 bases; nucleotides outside the gene matches: 10. The CDR3 length is 15 residues. The full variable domain, in which reference TRBV9 and TRBJ2-5 provide the parts outside the CDR3, is DSGVTQTPKHLITATGQRVTLRCSPRSGDLSVYWYQQSLDQGLQFLIQYYNGEERAKGNILERFSAQQFPDLHSELNLSSLELGDSALYFCASTLAGAIGETQYFGPGTRLLVL.

V and J are TRBV18 and TRBJ2-7, with 13 bases aligning to TRBD2. V lost 3 bases and J lost 3; bases outside the gene matches: 2. CDR3 length equals 15 residues. Looked up from germline, CDR1 is KGHSH and CDR2 is LQKENI. CDR3 sequence: CASSPGLAGDYEQYF. As DNA, the CDR3 is TGTGCCAGCTCACCCGGACTAGCGGGAGACTACGAGCAGTACTTC.

The chain links TRBV30 to TRBJ1-2; D is perhaps TRBD1 (5 bases). This CDR3 contains 16 residues. Trimming took 0 bases from V and 0 from J, leaving 14 bases between them. CDR1 and CDR2 (germline): GTSNPN, SVGIG (reference sequence). CDR3: CAWSVRAGKPNYGYTF. The CDR3, as DNA: TGTGCCTGGAGTGTCAGGGCAGGGAAACCTAACTATGGCTACACCTTC.

The sample holds one count of this clone. The chain uses TRBV7-9 and TRBJ1-1; D remains unclear. The CDR3 is 12 amino acids. Germline-derived CDR1 and CDR2 are SEHNR and FQNEAQ (reference sequence). V was pared by 2 bases and J by 9 bases, with 10 bases between. The CDR3 is CASSLSAGKAFF. In DNA form, the CDR3 reads TGTGCCAGCAGCTTATCCGCGGGGAAAGCTTTCTTT.

The J gene is TRBJ2-7, the V gene TRBV10-3; 7 bases align to TRBD1. CDR3 length: 15 amino acids. Germline CDR1 ENHRY, CDR2 SYGVKD. V lost 10 bases to trimming and J lost 0 bases; unmatched junction nucleotides: 12. The CDR3 bases are TGTGCCACCCAGAACCCCTGGGACAGCTCCTACGAGCAGTACTTC. Protein product: CATQNPWDSSYEQYF.

As DNA, the CDR3 is TGTGCCACCAGCAAACAAAAGGACAGGATCTCTGAAAAACTGTTTTTT. Translation: CATSKQKDRISEKLFF. The V gene is TRBV15, the J gene TRBJ1-4; TRBD1 agrees at 7 bases. V lost 4 bases and J lost 7; bases outside the gene matches: 12. The CDR3 loop spans 16 amino acids. In germline, CDR1 is LNHNV, CDR2 YYDKDF (reference sequence).

The chain has TRBV30 and TRBJ1-1; D remains ambiguous. V was trimmed by 5 bases and J by 4 bases, leaving 14 bases between them. CDR1 is GTSNPN, CDR2 SVGIG, per germline (reference sequence). CDR3 length: 13 amino acids. CDR3 nucleotides: TGTGCCTGGGGGGAGCAAGGCGGCACTGAAGCTTTCTTT. This codes for CAWGEQGGTEAFF.

The rearrangement joins TRBV7-3 to TRBJ2-1; 11 positions match TRBD2. The CDR3 consists of 16 residues. V was clipped by 4 bases and J by 8 bases; unmatched bases: 10. CDR1 and CDR2 (germline): SGHTA, FQGTGA. The CDR3 loop is CASSSTSGRLLDEQFF. As DNA, the CDR3 is TGTGCCAGCAGCTCTACTAGCGGGAGACTTCTTGATGAGCAGTTCTTC.

The rearrangement uses TRBV9 and TRBJ2-1; 8 nucleotides line up with TRBD2. The trim removed 3 bases at V and 7 bases at J, leaving 0 bases unmatched. Germline CDR1 is SGDLS and CDR2 is YYNGEE. The CDR3 contains 12 residues. The DNA of the CDR3 is TGTGCCAGCAGCGCTAGCGGGAATGAGCAGTTCTTC. This sequence encodes CASSASGNEQFF.

The rearrangement links TRBV2 to TRBJ2-1; 11 positions agree with TRBD2. From germline, CDR1 is SNHLY and CDR2 FYNNEI. CDR3 length: 14 amino acids. V dropped 6 bases and J dropped 4; count of bases not matched to a gene: 2. This CDR3 reads CASRGTSGYNEQFF. In DNA form, the CDR3 reads TGTGCCAGCAGGGGGACTAGCGGTTACAATGAGCAGTTCTTC.

The chain is built from TRBV5-1 and TRBJ1-1; no definite D call. CDR3 length equals 15 residues. The ends were cut back, 0 bases at V and 3 bases at J, with 12 bases in the middle. From germline, CDR1 is SGHRS and CDR2 YFSETQ. CDR3 sequence (DNA): TGCGCCAGCAGCTTGGCCCCGGGAATGGACACTGAAGCTTTCTTT. It yields the protein CASSLAPGMDTEAFF.

The chain carries TRBV21-1 and TRBJ2-7; the table's D gene call, TRBD2, was not cross checked with the DNA. TRBV21-1 is shown as a pseudogene. This CDR3 has 14 amino acids. CDR3 amino acids: CASSRVLAKPEQYF. The CDR3 coding sequence is TGTGCCAGCAGCAGGGTCCTAGCCAAACCCGAGCAGTACTTC.

This chain links TRBV3-1 (or the pseudogene TRBV3-2) with TRBJ2-1, with TRBD1 as a possible D gene (5 bases). Germline CDR1 reads LGHDT; CDR2 reads YNNKEL (reference sequence). Between the trimmed V and J ends, which lost 4 bases and 8 bases, there was a span of 24 bases. This CDR3 has 17 amino acids. The DNA of the CDR3 is TGTGCCAGCAGCCCAGGATCCGGGCTAGGGGCTTGGGATGAGCAGTTCTTC. This sequence encodes CASSPGSGLGAWDEQFF.

The chain employs TRBV6-5 and TRBJ2-4; D gene uncertain. This CDR3 spans 15 amino acids. V lost 4 bases to trimming and J lost 0 bases, with 10 bases between them. Germline V gene sequence: CDR1 MNHEY, CDR2 SVGAGI. The CDR3 spells CASSSFSLAKNIQYF. The CDR3 DNA reads TGTGCCAGCAGTTCTTTCTCCCTAGCCAAAAACATTCAGTACTTC.

There are a few counts of this clone. The J gene is TRBJ1-5, the V gene TRBV7-9; 12 bases align to TRBD1. V was clipped by 5 bases and J by 2 bases; unmatched bases: 10. This CDR3 contains 18 residues. Germline assignment: CDR1 SEHNR and CDR2 FQNEAQ (reference sequence). The CDR3 region is CASSPGQGASSGNQPQHF. The CDR3 coding sequence is TGTGCCAGCAGCCCGGGACAGGGGGCGAGCTCGGGCAATCAGCCCCAGCATTTT.

The chain has TRBV11-3 and TRBJ2-7, with D possibly TRBD2 on 5 matching bases. In germline, CDR1 is SGHNT, CDR2 YENEEA. V gave up 5 bases and J gave up 0 bases, with 11 bases separating them. The CDR3 has 14 amino acids. CDR3 sequence reads: CASSKAGDSYEQYF. The CDR3 bases are TGTGCCAGCAGCAAGGCCGGGGACTCCTACGAGCAGTACTTC. The whole variable domain, remainder taken from reference TRBV11-3 and TRBJ2-7, is EAGVVQSPRYKIIEKKQPVAFWCNPISGHNTLYWYLQNLGQGPELLIRYENEEAVDDSQLPKDRFSAERLKGVDSTLKIQPAELGDSAVYLCASSKAGDSYEQYFGPGTRLTVT.

The chain has TRBV12-5 and TRBJ1-2; 9 bases fit TRBD1. The CDR3 length is 15 residues. The V segment lost 2 bases and the J segment 6 bases; nucleotides outside the gene matches: 7. Germline V lookup: CDR1 LGHNT, CDR2 FRNRAP. The CDR3 here is CASGLNRGLGNGYTF. In DNA, the CDR3 is TGTGCTAGTGGTTTGAACAGGGGGCTGGGAAATGGCTACACCTTC.

There are a few counts of this clone. The chain couples TRBV7-3 to TRBJ2-7, with 8 nucleotides matching TRBD2. This CDR3 has 14 residues. V shed 7 bases and J 4 bases; nucleotides not matched to a gene: 9. Germline V gene lookup returns CDR1 SGHTA and CDR2 FQGTGA. CDR3 bases: TGTGCCAGCACCGGGGGCGGGAGGCCGTACGAGCAGTACTTC. Protein sequence: CASTGGGRPYEQYF.

V and J are TRBV5-4 and TRBJ2-1; TRBD2 matches 7 bases. CDR1 and CDR2 (germline): SGHNT, YYREEE (reference sequence). The V segment lost 1 base and the J segment 2 bases; nucleotides outside the gene matches: 3. This CDR3 comprises 15 residues. CDR3 protein: CASSLTSETYNEQFF. In DNA form, the CDR3 reads TGTGCCAGCAGCTTGACTAGCGAAACCTACAATGAGCAGTTCTTC.

This chain joins TRBV19 and TRBJ1-2, with D unclear. V lost 1 base, J lost 5 bases, and 17 bases lay in between. Germline V gene sequence: CDR1 LNHDA, CDR2 SQIVND (reference sequence). CDR3 size: 16 residues. The CDR3 DNA sequence: TGTGCCAGTAGTATAGCCGGGAACAGTCTTTCATATGGCTACACCTTC. Its protein product is CASSIAGNSLSYGYTF.

This chain links TRBV5-6 with TRBJ2-7, with D possibly being TRBD1 (6 bases). V was shortened by 3 bases and J by 2 bases, with 9 bases between the two germline ends. The CDR3 contains 13 residues. Germline CDR1 and CDR2: SGHDT and YYEEEE. CDR3 amino acids: CASSWGQTYEQYF. The CDR3 coding sequence is TGTGCCAGCAGCTGGGGACAAACCTACGAGCAGTACTTC.

The rearrangement links TRBV28 to TRBJ2-3; 8 bases match TRBD2. After removal of 9 bases from V and 2 bases from J, the junction contained 10 bases not matched to a gene. The CDR3 runs 15 residues. Looked up from germline, CDR1 is MDHEN and CDR2 is SYDVKM. Here the CDR3 reads CASSGASGFTDTQYF. The DNA for the CDR3 is TGTGCCAGTTCAGGGGCTAGCGGGTTCACAGATACGCAGTATTTT.

The chain joins TRBV9 to TRBJ1-1; a weak D match, TRBD1 (6 bases). Trimming pared 0 bases from V and 2 bases from J, leaving 11 bases between. In germline, CDR1 is SGDLS, CDR2 YYNGEE. The CDR3 extends over 15 amino acids. CDR3: CASSVVGTQNTEAFF. In DNA, the CDR3 is TGTGCCAGCAGCGTAGTCGGGACACAAAACACTGAAGCTTTCTTT.